One sample yielded the 26 T cell receptor beta chains listed below, sequenced in a study of cytomegalovirus exposure and HLA in healthy donors. In the PCR, 60 Vbeta and 13 Jbeta primers were used. Libraries were prepared by immunoSEQ multiplex PCR; TCRdb keeps only in-frame clonotypes and omits some of them. The table records 150,000 to 200,000 clones, nearly 70% of them present only once. The sequencing input was PBMCs. Source of these receptors: a man aged 25 to 40 in good health and CMV-seropositive.

The CDR3, as DNA: TGCGCCAGCAGCTTAAGGCTAGCCGTGGGTTTTAATGAGCAGTTCTTC. As protein: CASSLRLAVGFNEQFF. The rearrangement joins TRBV5-1 to TRBJ2-1; tentatively, D is TRBD2 (5 bases). The ends were cut back, 2 bases at V and 7 bases at J, with 19 bases in the middle. The CDR3 spans 16 residues. Germline loops: CDR1 SGHRS, CDR2 YFSETQ. Drawing the rest from reference TRBV5-1 and TRBJ2-1, the complete variable domain is KAGVTQTPRYLIKTRGQQVTLSCSPISGHRSVSWYQQTPGQGLQFLFEYFSETQRNKGNFPGRFSGRQFSNSRSEMNVSTLELGDSALYLCASSLRLAVGFNEQFFGPGTRLTVL.

The rearrangement joins TRBV5-5 to TRBJ2-7, with 9 bases fitting TRBD2. In germline, CDR1 is SGHKS, CDR2 YYEKEE (reference sequence). The ends lost 1 base at V and 5 bases at J; junction bases unmatched: 7. The CDR3 length is 15 residues. The CDR3 nucleotides read TGTGCCAGCAGCTTGCTTAGCGGGAGTATGGACGAGCAGTACTTC. Protein sequence: CASSLLSGSMDEQYF.

Remarks on this clone: At one end the junction does not follow the germline gene, possibly because of a read error. This rearrangement joins TRBV7-9 to TRBJ1-3; D call uncertain. The CDR3 is 12 amino acids. The germline CDR1 and CDR2 sequences are SEHNR and FQNEAQ (reference sequence). The CDR3, as DNA: TGTTCCAGCAGCTTAGATGCAGACACCATATATTTT. Its protein product is CSSSLDADTIYF.

The genes are TRBV2 and TRBJ2-1; the match to TRBD2 covers 8 bases. V trimming: 3 bases; J trimming: 8 bases; junction bases outside the gene matches: 6. There are 14 residues in the CDR3. The germline CDR1 and CDR2 sequences are SNHLY and FYNNEI. DNA for the CDR3: TGTGCCAGCAGTGAGGAGCGGGAGCGACATGAGCAGTTCTTC. It encodes CASSEERERHEQFF.

This sequence joins TRBV27 and TRBJ2-7, with 7 bases matching TRBD2. Germline V gene data show CDR1 as MNHEY and CDR2 as SMNVEV (reference sequence). The V gene end was trimmed by 4 bases and the J gene end by 5 bases; junction bases not matched to a gene: 8. CDR3 length: 14 amino acids. CDR3 in amino acids: CASSSLGGYNEQYF. CDR3 nucleotide sequence: TGTGCCAGCAGTTCCCTGGGGGGGTACAACGAGCAGTACTTC.

CDR3 coding DNA: TGCGCCAGCAGCTTCGGCGGAGCCTACGAGCAGTACTTC. It is translated as CASSFGGAYEQYF. The rearrangement links TRBV5-1 to TRBJ2-7; D call uncertain. V was trimmed by 2 bases and J by 2 bases, leaving 8 bases between them. The CDR3 spans 13 residues. The germline CDR1 and CDR2 sequences are SGHRS and YFSETQ.

The table lists this clone with a count of one. The rearrangement links TRBV6-6 to TRBJ1-1; the match to TRBD1 covers 7 bases. The CDR3 spans 15 residues. V was clipped by 2 bases and J by 1 base; unmatched bases: 4. Germline values: CDR1 MNHNY, CDR2 SVGAGI (reference sequence). CDR3 DNA: TGTGCCAGCAGTTACGGTGGGACAGCGAACACTGAAGCTTTCTTT. This encodes CASSYGGTANTEAFF.

Note on this clone: One end of the junction varies from germline; a read error may be responsible. This rearrangement joins TRBV7-9 to TRBJ1-1; D remains ambiguous. Germline V gene data show CDR1 as SEHNR and CDR2 as FQNEAQ (reference sequence). The CDR3 contains 12 residues. The CDR3 DNA is TGTTCCAGCAGCCTCGGACTCACTGAAGCTTTCTTT. This sequence encodes CSSSLGLTEAFF.

This chain connects TRBV5-1 to TRBJ1-3; the D gene is possibly TRBD1 (5 bases). CDR3 size: 16 residues. V lost 0 bases and J 3 bases, leaving 13 bases between the germline ends. The germline gives CDR1 SGHRS, CDR2 YFSETQ. The CDR3 region is CASSLDPGPYGNTIYF. CDR3 nucleotide sequence: TGCGCCAGCAGCTTGGATCCAGGGCCTTATGGAAACACCATATATTTT.

CDR3: CASSLRVMNTEAFF. In DNA form, the CDR3 reads TGTGCCAGCAGCCTTCGAGTCATGAACACTGAAGCTTTCTTT. V usage is TRBV5-8 and J usage is TRBJ1-1; D gene uncertain. The CDR3 covers 14 residues. CDR1 and CDR2 (germline): SGHTS, YDEGEE. V shed 4 bases and J shed 0 bases, with 10 bases lying between them. The full variable domain, with the rest looked up from reference TRBV5-8 and TRBJ1-1, is EAGVTQSPTHLIKTRGQQATLRCSPISGHTSVYWYQQALGLGLQFLLWYDEGEERNRGNFPPRFSGRQFPNYSSELNVNALELEDSALYLCASSLRVMNTEAFFGQGTRLTVV.

This chain uses TRBV5-4 with TRBJ2-2, with 7 bases lining up with TRBD1. Germline-derived CDR1 and CDR2 are SGHNT and YYREEE (reference sequence). J lost 5 bases, V lost 4 bases, and 8 bases had no gene match. The CDR3 is made up of 15 amino acids. DNA of the CDR3: TGTGCCAGCAGCCCCGGACAGGTGTGGACCGGGGAGCTGTTTTTT. Translated, it gives CASSPGQVWTGELFF.

This clone was seen a handful of times. The rearrangement uses TRBV5-1 and TRBJ1-1, with 7 positions matching TRBD1. Germline lookup yields CDR1 SGHRS and CDR2 YFSETQ. J gave up 6 bases and V 6 bases, and 11 bases lay outside the gene matches. The CDR3 consists of 14 residues. Written as DNA, the CDR3 is TGCGCCAGCACCTATTCCGGCGGGACAGCTGAAGCTTTCTTT. Its protein product is CASTYSGGTAEAFF.

This sequence joins TRBV19 and TRBJ1-1; D remains ambiguous. The CDR3 extends over 14 amino acids. With 5 bases removed from V and 5 bases from J, the gap between germline ends came to 15 bases. From germline, CDR1 is LNHDA and CDR2 SQIVND (reference sequence). DNA for the CDR3: TGTGCCAGTAGTGAACAGCCTGCGGGGACTGAAGCTTTCTTT. Amino acid sequence: CASSEQPAGTEAFF.

This CDR3 is CAWSSSSEQYF. The CDR3 region has the DNA TGTGCCTGGAGTTCGAGTTCCGAGCAGTACTTC. The gene calls are TRBV30 and TRBJ2-7; D gene unclear. Germline CDR1 reads GTSNPN; CDR2 reads SVGIG (reference sequence). V lost 2 bases and J 6 bases, leaving 8 bases between the germline ends. The CDR3 contains 11 residues.

This clone has more than one count but fewer than ten. The chain uses TRBV2 and TRBJ1-1, with D perhaps matching TRBD1 (5 bases). This CDR3 comprises 12 residues. Germline V lookup: CDR1 SNHLY, CDR2 FYNNEI. Trimming cost V 7 bases and J 4 bases, with 10 bases left between them. The CDR3 reads CASNQGGTEAFF. The CDR3 bases are TGTGCCAGCAACCAGGGTGGCACTGAAGCTTTCTTT. Variable domain in full (rest from reference TRBV2 and TRBJ1-1): EPEVTQTPSHQVTQMGQEVILRCVPISNHLYFYWYRQILGQKVEFLVSFYNNEISEKSEIFDDQFSVERPDGSNFTLKIRSTKLEDSAMYFCASNQGGTEAFFGQGTRLTVV.

J is TRBJ2-1 and V is TRBV5-6; the match to TRBD2 covers 14 bases. The CDR3 length is 17 residues. J gave up 7 bases and V 4 bases, and 10 bases lay outside the gene matches. Germline V gene lookup returns CDR1 SGHDT and CDR2 YYEEEE. In DNA, the CDR3 is TGTGCCAGCAGCGAAGGATGGACTAGCGGGAGGTTGAATGAGCAGTTCTTC. Amino acids: CASSEGWTSGRLNEQFF.

The chain uses TRBV29-1 and TRBJ2-7; 10 bases are shared with TRBD1. The J segment lost 3 bases and the V segment lost 6 bases, leaving 5 bases of the junction unmatched. The CDR3 extends over 13 amino acids. Germline CDR1 reads SQVTM; CDR2 reads ANQGSEA. This CDR3 is CSVIWDRGYEQYF. The CDR3 DNA is TGCAGCGTGATTTGGGACAGGGGCTACGAGCAGTACTTC.

The sample holds a few counts of this clone. One junction end does not reproduce the germline sequence, and a read error may be involved. The chain joins TRBV6-5 to TRBJ2-1; 12 nucleotides align to TRBD2. The CDR3 length is 15 residues. Germline lookup yields CDR1 MNHEY and CDR2 SVGAGI. CDR3 DNA: TGTGCCAGCAGTGACTCGACTAGCGGGAGCAATGAGCAGTTCTTC. Amino acid sequence: CASSDSTSGSNEQFF.

The chain uses TRBV7-8 and TRBJ2-1, with D possibly TRBD2 on 6 matching bases. From germline, CDR1 is SGHVS and CDR2 FQNEAQ. The CDR3 is 15 amino acids. Trimming stripped 2 bases from V and 0 bases from J, with 8 bases between. CDR3 sequence reads: CASSLQEGSYNEQFF. The DNA for the CDR3 is TGTGCCAGCAGCTTACAGGAGGGCTCCTACAATGAGCAGTTCTTC.

This clone was seen a few times. V is TRBV29-1 and J is TRBJ2-7; TRBD2 matches 10 bases. Germline lookup yields CDR1 SQVTM and CDR2 ANQGSEA. This CDR3 contains 14 residues. J lost 3 bases, V lost 3 bases, and 5 bases had no gene match. The CDR3 nucleotides read TGCAGCGTTGAGGGCCTAGCGGGAGACTACGAGCAGTACTTC. It encodes CSVEGLAGDYEQYF.

Written as DNA, the CDR3 is TGTGCCAGCAGCTTACTTAGCGGGCCGGAGACCCAGTACTTC. Translation: CASSLLSGPETQYF. V is TRBV7-9 and J is TRBJ2-5; 7 positions match TRBD2. Germline CDR1 and CDR2: SEHNR and FQNEAQ (reference sequence). Trimming removed 2 bases from V and 5 bases from J; junction bases left unmatched: 5. CDR3 length equals 14 residues.

The rearrangement links TRBV27 to TRBJ2-1; D may be TRBD2 (5 bases). This CDR3 is built from 13 residues. V lost 0 bases and J 9 bases, leaving 9 bases between the germline ends. Germline V gives CDR1 MNHEY, CDR2 SMNVEV (reference sequence). The CDR3 bases are TGTGCCAGCAGTTTATCGAGAGCGGTTGAGCAGTTCTTC. Translation: CASSLSRAVEQFF.

This chain uses TRBV27 with TRBJ1-5; TRBD1 matches 9 bases. The V segment lost 5 bases and the J segment 1 base; nucleotides outside the gene matches: 9. Germline lookup yields CDR1 MNHEY and CDR2 SMNVEV (reference sequence). This CDR3 region has 17 residues. The CDR3 DNA reads as TGTGCCAGCAGTCCCCGGACAGGGGATTTGAGCAATCAGCCCCAGCATTTT. Its protein is CASSPRTGDLSNQPQHF.

This clone was counted a few times. The chain recombines TRBV11-2 with TRBJ1-2, with D tentatively TRBD1 (6 bases). Germline V CDR1 and CDR2: SGHAT, FQNNGV. The CDR3 runs 12 residues. Trimming stripped 5 bases from V and 3 bases from J, with 7 bases between. DNA for the CDR3: TGTGCCAGCAGCGCAGGGGACTATGGCTACACCTTC. Its protein is CASSAGDYGYTF. The entire variable domain, with the rest obtained from reference TRBV11-2 and TRBJ1-2, is as follows: EAGVAQSPRYKIIEKRQSVAFWCNPISGHATLYWYQQILGQGPKLLIQFQNNGVVDDSQLPKDRFSAERLKGVDSTLKIQPAKLEDSAVYLCASSAGDYGYTFGSGTRLTVV.

V and J are TRBV7-9 and TRBJ1-2; 7 bases line up with TRBD1. Germline CDR1 reads SEHNR; CDR2 reads FQNEAQ (reference sequence). V shed 4 bases, J shed 2 bases, and the junction held 13 bases outside the gene matches. There are 17 residues in the CDR3. CDR3 sequence (DNA): TGTGCCAGCAGCTCGTACTATACAGGGGAGAGGAACTATGGCTACACCTTC. This translates into CASSSYYTGERNYGYTF.

This clone was detected only once. This chain joins TRBV11-3 and TRBJ1-1; D is unresolved. This CDR3 has 13 amino acids. CDR1 and CDR2 from the germline V gene are SGHNT and YENEEA. The V and J ends lost 6 bases and 2 bases respectively, with 10 bases between them. DNA for the CDR3: TGTGCCAGCAGTCTGTACAGTAACACTGAAGCTTTCTTT. It specifies CASSLYSNTEAFF. The complete variable domain, with remaining parts taken from reference TRBV11-3 and TRBJ1-1, reads EAGVVQSPRYKIIEKKQPVAFWCNPISGHNTLYWYLQNLGQGPELLIRYENEEAVDDSQLPKDRFSAERLKGVDSTLKIQPAELGDSAVYLCASSLYSNTEAFFGQGTRLTVV.